Listed below are T cell receptor beta chains from one sample, sequenced in a study of blood T cells in healthy people across ages. MiXCR, applied by TCRdb to the 5' RACE reads, yields one record per CDR3 protein. Here the sample spans 660,000 or so distinct CDR3 sequences, approximately 50% being singletons. Source material: blood. All receptors come from a man in his 60s in good health. Each CDR3 is given with its conserved first and last residue. The order of the fields is CDR3 DNA, CDR3 protein, D gene, V gene, clone size, J gene. A D gene is named only where the DNA matches it firmly. Clone size, where shown, is once, few, many, or a class for clones that have expanded.

TGTGCCAGCAGCCCATGGACAGGAGATTCACCCCTCCACTTT | CASSPWTGDSPLHF | TRBD1 | TRBV14 | . | TRBJ1-6
TGTGCCAGCGGAGGGGGTTACGAGCAGTACTTC | CASGGGYEQYF | . | TRBV10-3 | . | TRBJ2-7
TGCAGTGCTAGAGGGGTGAAAGACAGGGTGTTGGGAGGTGAGCAGTTCTTC | CSARGVKDRVLGGEQFF | . | TRBV20-1 | . | TRBJ2-1
TGTGCCATCCGGGACAGGGAAGATACGCAGTATTTT | CAIRDREDTQYF | TRBD1 | TRBV10-3 | few | TRBJ2-3
TGCGCCAGCAGCCCTCAAGGACTAGCGGGCGCAGATACGCAGTATTTT | CASSPQGLAGADTQYF | TRBD2 | TRBV5-1 | . | TRBJ2-3
TGCGCCAGCAGCCAAGCCTCGGCCCTCTATGGCTACACCTTC | CASSQASALYGYTF | . | TRBV4-1 | . | TRBJ1-2
TGTGCCAGCTCACCACGTCAGTTGAACACCGGGGAGCTGTTTTTT | CASSPRQLNTGELFF | . | TRBV18 | few | TRBJ2-2
TGCGCCAGCAGCCAAGTTTTTACAGGGGTCTACGAGCAGTACTTC | CASSQVFTGVYEQYF | TRBD1 | TRBV4-1 | . | TRBJ2-7
TGTGCCAGCAGCCAAGCAGGGACCACTGAAGCTTTCTTT | CASSQAGTTEAFF | . | TRBV3-1 | . | TRBJ1-1
TGCAGTGCTAGAGGGGGGATTGGGTCGGTGAACACCGGGGAGCTGTTTTTT | CSARGGIGSVNTGELFF | . | TRBV20-1 | . | TRBJ2-2
TGTGCTAGTGTCCCGGCATTAAAACCCTACGAGCAGTACTTC | CASVPALKPYEQYF | . | TRBV12-5 | . | TRBJ2-7
TGTGCCAGCAGAGATAGCGGGGGGTCCTACGAGCAGAACTTC | CASRDSGGSYEQNF | TRBD2 | TRBV6-2/TRBV6-3 | . | TRBJ2-4
TGCGCCAGCAGCCCCACCGGGACTAGCGCTTACGAGCAGTACTTC | CASSPTGTSAYEQYF | TRBD2 | TRBV4-1 | . | TRBJ2-7
TGCGCCAGCAGCCGGACAGGGACTTGGGGTGAGACCCAGTACTTC | CASSRTGTWGETQYF | TRBD1 | TRBV5-1 | . | TRBJ2-5
TGTGCCAGCAACGCCGCGGACCGAGAGGGAGATACGCAGTATTTT | CASNAADREGDTQYF | . | TRBV9 | . | TRBJ2-3
TGCGCCAGCACCCAGGCCCAGCTCACAGATACGCAGTATTTT | CASTQAQLTDTQYF | . | TRBV5-1 | . | TRBJ2-3
TGTGCCAGCAGCTTCGGGACAGTTGGTTATGGCTACACCTTC | CASSFGTVGYGYTF | TRBD1 | TRBV7-9 | . | TRBJ1-2
TGTGCCAGCAGCTCCCGGAGCGGGGGGGCTGCTCAAGAGACCCAGTACTTC | CASSSRSGGAAQETQYF | TRBD2 | TRBV11-2 | . | TRBJ2-5
TGTGCCAGCAGCTTAGAACTAGCGGGGAGTTCCTACGAGCAGTACTTC | CASSLELAGSSYEQYF | TRBD2 | TRBV11-2 | . | TRBJ2-7
TGTGCCAGCAGCGCCATGGGGGGACTAGCGGGGGGAGAGCAGTTCTTC | CASSAMGGLAGGEQFF | TRBD2 | TRBV9 | . | TRBJ2-1
TGTGCCAGCAGCGTAGCTTCAGGGAACAATGAGCAGTTCTTC | CASSVASGNNEQFF | . | TRBV9 | . | TRBJ2-1
TGTGCCAGCAGATTACTAGCGGGGAACTCCTACGAGCAGTACTTC | CASRLLAGNSYEQYF | TRBD2 | TRBV6-6 | . | TRBJ2-7
TGTGCCAGCAGTTCCCCTCAGACTTACGAGCAGTACTTC | CASSSPQTYEQYF | . | TRBV28 | . | TRBJ2-7
TGCGCCAGCCGGACTAGCGGGGGGTACTACAATGAGCAGTTCTTC | CASRTSGGYYNEQFF | TRBD2 | TRBV10-2 | . | TRBJ2-1
TGTGCCAGCAGTCCCCAGGACAGGGCGTACAATGAGCAGTTCTTC | CASSPQDRAYNEQFF | TRBD1 | TRBV27 | . | TRBJ2-1
TGTGCCAGCAGCCTCCGGGTCGATCGCAACTATGGCTACACCTTC | CASSLRVDRNYGYTF | . | TRBV4-2 | . | TRBJ1-2
TGCGCCAGCAGCTTGGACGGGGGGCAGGGCTATGACTACACCTTC | CASSLDGGQGYDYTF | . | TRBV5-1 | . | TRBJ1-2
TGTGCCAGCAGTACCCGACAGGGGATAGTGTCCTACGAGCAGTACTTC | CASSTRQGIVSYEQYF | TRBD1 | TRBV27 | . | TRBJ2-7
TGTGCCAGCAGCGCCCCGGGACAGAGCACCTACGAGCAGTACTTC | CASSAPGQSTYEQYF | TRBD1 | TRBV28 | once | TRBJ2-7
TGTGCCAGCAGTGAAGTGGGGGGCTACACCTTC | CASSEVGGYTF | . | TRBV6-1 | . | TRBJ1-2
TGCAGCGTAACAGGGGACTCTGGGGCCAACGTCCTGACTTTC | CSVTGDSGANVLTF | TRBD1 | TRBV29-1 | few | TRBJ2-6
TGCAGTGCTAGGGATCTCCCGGGACTAGCGGGCAATGAGCAGTTCTTC | CSARDLPGLAGNEQFF | TRBD2 | TRBV20-1 | . | TRBJ2-1
TGTGCCAGCAGTGAAGCGGGGTTTGGGGGCTACACCTTC | CASSEAGFGGYTF | . | TRBV6-1 | many | TRBJ1-2
TGCAGTGCTAGTGCACCCTCCCGGGACCCGGGGGATACGCAGTATTTT | CSASAPSRDPGDTQYF | . | TRBV20-1 | . | TRBJ2-3
TGCGCCAGCAGCTCCGGACAGGGTCGTGGCTACACCTTC | CASSSGQGRGYTF | TRBD1 | TRBV5-1 | once | TRBJ1-2
TGCAGCGTTGGGGGCGGGACAGGGTTTGGCGAGCAGTACTTC | CSVGGGTGFGEQYF | TRBD1 | TRBV29-1 | . | TRBJ2-7
TGTGCCAGCAGCTTGGCAGGCCTTGGGAGTCTAGCGGGAGAAGAGACCCAGTACTTC | CASSLAGLGSLAGEETQYF | TRBD2 | TRBV5-6 | . | TRBJ2-5
TGTGCCAGCAGCCAAGGGTCGGACAGTTATGGCTACACCTTC | CASSQGSDSYGYTF | . | TRBV4-2 | . | TRBJ1-2
TGCGCCAGCAGCTGGGGGGATACGCAGTATTTT | CASSWGDTQYF | . | TRBV5-1 | . | TRBJ2-3
TGTGCCAGCAGTCCCCGAGAAGCCCGCGCCTACAATGAGCAGTTCTTC | CASSPREARAYNEQFF | . | TRBV2 | many | TRBJ2-1
TGCGCCACCGGGGACGTCTCCTACGAGCAGTACTTC | CATGDVSYEQYF | . | TRBV10-2 | . | TRBJ2-7
TGCGCCAGCCCCGGGACACTAGACACAGATACGCAGTATTTT | CASPGTLDTDTQYF | . | TRBV5-1 | . | TRBJ2-3
TGTGCCAGCAGGGGCCGGACAGGGGGCTCCTACGAGCAGTACTTC | CASRGRTGGSYEQYF | TRBD1 | TRBV6-2/TRBV6-3 | . | TRBJ2-7
TGTGCCAGCAGCTTAGGAAACCGTCCCTACGAGCAGTACTTC | CASSLGNRPYEQYF | . | TRBV7-9 | . | TRBJ2-7
TGTGCCAGCAGTTACTCGACTTCTCTCTATGGCTACACCTTC | CASSYSTSLYGYTF | . | TRBV6-5 | . | TRBJ1-2
TGTGCCACCAGCAGCCAACATCGCGGTCCGCAGTATTTT | CATSSQHRGPQYF | . | TRBV15 | . | TRBJ2-3
TGCGCCAGCAGCCAAGGGACAGGGGAGGCGGAAAAACTGTTTTTT | CASSQGTGEAEKLFF | TRBD1 | TRBV4-1 | once | TRBJ1-4
TGTGCCAGCAGCCACAGGACAGGAGACCATTTCTATGGCTACACCTTC | CASSHRTGDHFYGYTF | TRBD1 | TRBV3-1 | . | TRBJ1-2
TGTGCCAGCAGCCAAGGACCGTTTAATGAAAAACTGTTTTTT | CASSQGPFNEKLFF | . | TRBV3-1 | once | TRBJ1-4
TGTGCCAGCAGTTTAGGGGGAATCGGCTACGAGCAGTACTTC | CASSLGGIGYEQYF | . | TRBV28 | . | TRBJ2-7
TGTGCCAGCAGTCTCTACAGGGTCTCCCTGCTCACAGATACGCAGTATTTT | CASSLYRVSLLTDTQYF | . | TRBV12-3/TRBV12-4 | . | TRBJ2-3
TGTGCCAGCAGCTTAGGGCAGTCCGGCTACGAGCAGTACTTC | CASSLGQSGYEQYF | . | TRBV7-8 | . | TRBJ2-7
TGTGCCAGCACCCCGCGGGGCGAGGGGGCCAACGTCCTGACTTTC | CASTPRGEGANVLTF | . | TRBV28 | . | TRBJ2-6
TGCAGCGTTGACGACGGGGGAAAGGGCTACACCTTC | CSVDDGGKGYTF | . | TRBV29-1 | . | TRBJ1-2